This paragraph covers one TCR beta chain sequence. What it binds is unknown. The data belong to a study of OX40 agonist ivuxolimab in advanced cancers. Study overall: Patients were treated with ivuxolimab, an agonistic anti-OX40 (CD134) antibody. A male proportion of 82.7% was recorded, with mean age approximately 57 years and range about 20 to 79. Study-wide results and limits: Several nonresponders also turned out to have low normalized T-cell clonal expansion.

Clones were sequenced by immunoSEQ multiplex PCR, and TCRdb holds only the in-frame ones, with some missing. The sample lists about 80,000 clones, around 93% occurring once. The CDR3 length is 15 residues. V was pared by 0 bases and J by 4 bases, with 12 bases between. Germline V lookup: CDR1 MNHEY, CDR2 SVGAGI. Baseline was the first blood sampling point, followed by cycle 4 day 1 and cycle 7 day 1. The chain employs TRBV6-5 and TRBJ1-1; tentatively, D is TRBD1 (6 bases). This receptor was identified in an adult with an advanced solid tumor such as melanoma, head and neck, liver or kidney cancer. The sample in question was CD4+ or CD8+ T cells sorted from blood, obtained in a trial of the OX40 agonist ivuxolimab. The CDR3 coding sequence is TGTGCCAGCAGTTACTCAGGGGGGAGTGGCACTGAAGCTTTCTTT. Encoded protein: CASSYSGGSGTEAFF.